Sequencing of this T cell receptor beta chain was carried out in a study of blood T cell repertoires in COVID-19. Whole-study context: The analysed material was cDNA or gDNA that came from T cells, B-cell-depleted T cells, or PBMCs.

In the authors' workflow: Reference gene primer amplification in the assay estimated nucleated cell counts. Using immunoSEQ multiplex PCR, the repertoire was profiled, and TCRdb retains in-frame clones only, with some absent. From that table come the V and J calls and clone size; the DNA was used to work out D and trimming. Altogether around 82,000 clones are present, around 89% being singletons, with the ten largest covering around 10%. The CDR3 is 13 amino acids. Germline V gene data show CDR1 as MNHEY and CDR2 as SVGAGI. V trimming: 10 bases; J trimming: 1 base; junction bases outside the gene matches: 6.

The specimen sequenced was peripheral blood. The sequence was obtained from a man in his sixties or seventies with active or convalescent COVID-19. This chain links TRBV6-5 with TRBJ1-1; 7 positions agree with TRBD1. The CDR3 protein is CATPGQQNTEAFF. The CDR3 region has the DNA TGTGCCACGCCGGGACAGCAGAACACTGAAGCTTTCTTT.